This T cell receptor (beta chain) was captured in a study of cytomegalovirus exposure and HLA in healthy donors. The overall study: According to later analysis, the same platform produced the approximately 130 validation and over 600 first-cohort repertoires. Study outcomes and limitations: Reports described diagnosis of cytomegalovirus status by the classifier as highly specific and sensitive. Rare TCR sequences dominated, though some public TCRs recurred in many donors. Cytomegalovirus association was listed for 170 or so TCR beta chains.

This clone showed up just a few times. Its antigen is still unknown. Generated by immunoSEQ multiplex PCR, the TCRdb table keeps only in-frame clones and is missing some. The sample lists 260,000 or so clones, less than 95% occurring once. Specimen: PBMCs. The TCR sequence derives from a woman aged 25 to 39 in good health and CMV-seronegative.

CDR3 in DNA: TGTGCCAGCAGCCCAAGGTGGGTAGCTGGCTACACCTTC. This gives the protein CASSPRWVAGYTF. The chain uses TRBV2 and TRBJ1-2; D gene uncertain. CDR1 SNHLY and CDR2 FYNNEI come from the germline V gene. Trimming removed 6 bases from V and 7 bases from J, with 15 bases in between. The CDR3 runs to 13 residues.